This T cell receptor beta chain comes out of a study of control samples from healthy donors and cancer patients. Germline lookup yields CDR1 MGHRA and CDR2 YSYEKL. J gave up 0 bases and V 1 base, and 4 bases lay outside the gene matches. CDR3 length: 16 residues. TCRdb's table, derived via immunoSEQ multiplex PCR, lists solely in-frame clones and lacks some. This sample has about 120,000 clones, with around 87% found just once. The chain has TRBV4-1 and TRBJ2-3; TRBD2 agrees at 7 bases. The clonotype comes from a middle-aged man in good health. The sequenced sample consisted of blood. CDR3 residues: CASSQGGLGSTDTQYF. CDR3 sequence (DNA): TGCGCCAGCAGCCAAGGAGGACTAGGCAGCACAGATACGCAGTATTTT.